This T cell receptor beta chain stems from a study of chemoradiotherapy in HPV16-positive cancers. Study overall: Candidate HPV-specific clones and shared TCR motifs came from a couple of HPV16-positive patients.

The CDR3 is 14 amino acids. The germline CDR1 and CDR2 sequences are MDHEN and SYDVKM. Trimming pared 5 bases from V and 3 bases from J, leaving 11 bases between. The study's findings and limits: Non-HPV-specific T cells did not expand in tumors during treatment, whereas candidate HPV-specific clones and E7-related motifs did. The functional HPV-specific definition rests on just a couple of HPV16-positive patients.

Clones were read by immunoSEQ multiplex PCR, and TCRdb kept only the in-frame ones, dropping some. The sample consists of fewer than 20,000 clones, 75% to 80% of them appearing once. This clone has a single count. Its antigen remains unidentified. The receptor's source is a human donor with HPV-associated anogenital cancer. This chain connects TRBV28 to TRBJ1-5; D is perhaps TRBD1 (6 bases). Collection took place from a patient who underwent chemoradiotherapy. The CDR3 is CASSRGGLNQPQHF. CDR3 coding DNA: TGTGCCAGCAGTCGCGGGGGGCTCAATCAGCCCCAGCATTTT.